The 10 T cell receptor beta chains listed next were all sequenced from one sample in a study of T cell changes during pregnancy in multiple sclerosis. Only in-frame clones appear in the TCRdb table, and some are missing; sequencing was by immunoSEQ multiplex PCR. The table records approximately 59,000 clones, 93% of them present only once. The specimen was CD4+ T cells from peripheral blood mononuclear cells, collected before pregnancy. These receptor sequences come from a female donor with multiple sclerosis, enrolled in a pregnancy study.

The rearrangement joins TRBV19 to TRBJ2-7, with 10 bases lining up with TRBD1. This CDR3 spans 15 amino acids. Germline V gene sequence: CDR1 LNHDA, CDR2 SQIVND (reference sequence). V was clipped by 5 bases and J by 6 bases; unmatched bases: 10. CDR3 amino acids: CASSPRQGAHREQYF. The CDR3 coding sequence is TGTGCCAGTAGTCCCCGACAGGGGGCCCACCGCGAGCAGTACTTC.

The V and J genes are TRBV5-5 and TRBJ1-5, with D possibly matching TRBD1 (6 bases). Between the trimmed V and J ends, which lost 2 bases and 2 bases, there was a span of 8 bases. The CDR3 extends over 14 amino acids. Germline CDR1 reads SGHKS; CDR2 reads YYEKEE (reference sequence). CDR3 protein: CASSFRGGNQPQHF. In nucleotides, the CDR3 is TGTGCCAGCAGCTTCAGGGGAGGCAATCAGCCCCAGCATTTT.

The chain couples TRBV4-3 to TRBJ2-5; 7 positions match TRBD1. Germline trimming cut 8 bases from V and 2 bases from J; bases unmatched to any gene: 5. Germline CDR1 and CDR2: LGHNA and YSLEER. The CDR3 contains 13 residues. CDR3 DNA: TGCGCCAGCTCTTGGGACAGTCAAGAGACCCAGTACTTC. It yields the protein CASSWDSQETQYF.

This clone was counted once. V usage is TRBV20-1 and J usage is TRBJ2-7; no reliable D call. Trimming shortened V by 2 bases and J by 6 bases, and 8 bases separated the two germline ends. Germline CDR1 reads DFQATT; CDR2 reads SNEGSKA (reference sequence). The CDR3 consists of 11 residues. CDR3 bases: TGCAGTGCTAGACTTGCCGGCGAGCAGTACTTC. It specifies CSARLAGEQYF.

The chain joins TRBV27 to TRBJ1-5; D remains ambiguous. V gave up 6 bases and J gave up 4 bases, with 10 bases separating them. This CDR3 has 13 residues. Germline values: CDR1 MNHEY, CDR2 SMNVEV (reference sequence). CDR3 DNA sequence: TGTGCCAGCAGGCTTCGGGGAAATCAGCCCCAGCATTTT. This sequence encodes CASRLRGNQPQHF.

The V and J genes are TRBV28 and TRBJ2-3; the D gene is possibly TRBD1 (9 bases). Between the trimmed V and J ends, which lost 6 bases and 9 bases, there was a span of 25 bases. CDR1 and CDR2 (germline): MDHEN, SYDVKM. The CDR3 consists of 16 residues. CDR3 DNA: TGTGCCAGCAGGACAGGGGGGGCGCCGGGAGGGGACACGCAGTATTTT. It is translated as CASRTGGAPGGDTQYF.

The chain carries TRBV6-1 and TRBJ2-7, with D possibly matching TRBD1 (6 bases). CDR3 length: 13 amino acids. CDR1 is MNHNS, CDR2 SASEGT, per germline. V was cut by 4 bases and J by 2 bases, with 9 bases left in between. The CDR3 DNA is TGTGCCAGCAGTGTAGACAGGCCCTACGAGCAGTACTTC. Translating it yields CASSVDRPYEQYF.

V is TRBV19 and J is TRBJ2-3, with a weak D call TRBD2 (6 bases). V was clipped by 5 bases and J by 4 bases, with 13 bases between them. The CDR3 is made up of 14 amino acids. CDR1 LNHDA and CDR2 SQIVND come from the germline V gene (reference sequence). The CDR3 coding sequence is TGTGCCAGTAGTCTAGGACTATTCCCAGATACGCAGTATTTT. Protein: CASSLGLFPDTQYF.

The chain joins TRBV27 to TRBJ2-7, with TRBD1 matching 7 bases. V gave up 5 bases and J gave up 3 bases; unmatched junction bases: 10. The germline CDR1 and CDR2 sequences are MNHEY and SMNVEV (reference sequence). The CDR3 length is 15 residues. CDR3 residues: CASSQPGTVSYEQYF. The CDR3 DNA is TGTGCCAGCAGTCAGCCCGGGACAGTAAGCTACGAGCAGTACTTC.

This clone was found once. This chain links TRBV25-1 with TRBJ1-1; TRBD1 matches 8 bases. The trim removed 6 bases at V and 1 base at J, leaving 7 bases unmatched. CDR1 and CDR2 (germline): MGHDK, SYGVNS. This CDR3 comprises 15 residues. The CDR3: CASSGIGQGNTEAFF. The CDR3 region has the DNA TGTGCCAGCAGCGGAATCGGACAGGGGAACACTGAAGCTTTCTTT.